This passage covers 4 T cell receptor beta chains from one sample sequenced in a study of identical twins. TCRdb passed the 5' RACE reads through MiXCR, listing each CDR3 protein once. The sample yields about 920,000 distinct CDR3 sequences, roughly an eighth seen once. The same data also contributed to another study, on yellow fever vaccine responses in identical twins.

Specimen: PBMCs. The receptors originated from a woman aged 18 to 35 in good health.

This clonotype was observed a handful of times. The chain is built from TRBV6-1 and TRBJ2-1; 8 bases fit TRBD2. In germline, CDR1 is MNHNS, CDR2 SASEGT. The CDR3 has 15 residues. Losses at the gene ends were 7 bases for V and 9 bases for J; bases not matched to a gene: 14. The CDR3 nucleotides are TGTGCCAGCACCTCCCGCGGGGCGGGAGGAGGTGAGCAGTTCTTC. It codes for CASTSRGAGGGEQFF.

J is TRBJ2-2 and V is TRBV7-8; a possible D gene is TRBD2 (5 bases). The CDR3 has 14 residues. Trimming cost V 8 bases and J 6 bases, with 16 bases left between them. Germline lookup yields CDR1 SGHVS and CDR2 FQNEAQ. The CDR3 coding sequence is TGTGCCAGCCCTCCGGGGAGAGTCCCCGGGGAGCTGTTTTTT. Translation gives CASPPGRVPGELFF.

On this clonotype: It is unclear where the CDR3 begins or ends on the DNA, so no DNA is shown, and the CDR3 is as TCRdb lists it. This chain connects TRBV7-7 to TRBJ2-2; the table gives TRBD1 as D, unverified against the DNA. CDR1 SSHAT and CDR2 FNYEAQ come from the germline V gene (reference sequence). The CDR3 sequence runs 15 residues, both termini included. CDR3 region: CASSSGQGRSGELFF.

This chain links TRBV24-1 with TRBJ2-6; D gene unclear. Germline assignment: CDR1 KGHDR and CDR2 SFDVKD. V lost 2 bases and J 2 bases, leaving 6 bases between the germline ends. The CDR3 is made up of 15 amino acids. CDR3 nucleotides: TGTGCCACCAGTGATTATGGAACTGGGGCCAACGTCCTGACTTTC. Its translation is CATSDYGTGANVLTF.